This TCR beta chain is from a study of cytomegalovirus exposure and HLA in healthy donors. Study context: The Caucasian-associated ancestry cluster contained about 80% of the approximately 430 genotyped donors.

Whole-study results and caveats: Previously analyzed data showed that most TCR beta V segments were productive at a frequency of about 87% or about 30%. Immune exposure data for these donors was limited to CMV serostatus.

A note on this clone: Its target is unknown.

PCR employed 60 Vbeta and 13 Jbeta primers. Method: immunoSEQ multiplex PCR; TCRdb's copy keeps in-frame clones and lacks some. The sample holds about 120,000 clones; approximately 80% are singletons and the top ten take around 1.5%. CDR1 and CDR2 (germline): SEHNR, FQNEAQ (reference sequence). The CDR3 runs 17 residues. V lost 5 bases to trimming and J lost 9 bases, with 26 bases between them. This chain uses TRBV7-9 with TRBJ2-1, with a tentative D call TRBD1 (5 bases). Sequencing was done on a sample of PBMCs. This TCR came from a woman aged 18-29 years in good health and CMV-seronegative. DNA for the CDR3: TGTGCCAGCAGCCCTCGACCGACAGAACCCCTTTTTGCTGAGCAGTTCTTC. It specifies CASSPRPTEPLFAEQFF. The full variable domain, rest sourced from reference TRBV7-9 and TRBJ2-1, is DTGVSQNPRHKITKRGQNVTFRCDPISEHNRLYWYRQTLGQGPEFLTYFQNEAQLEKSRLLSDRFSAERPKGSFSTLEIQRTEQGDSAMYLCASSPRPTEPLFAEQFFGPGTRLTVL.